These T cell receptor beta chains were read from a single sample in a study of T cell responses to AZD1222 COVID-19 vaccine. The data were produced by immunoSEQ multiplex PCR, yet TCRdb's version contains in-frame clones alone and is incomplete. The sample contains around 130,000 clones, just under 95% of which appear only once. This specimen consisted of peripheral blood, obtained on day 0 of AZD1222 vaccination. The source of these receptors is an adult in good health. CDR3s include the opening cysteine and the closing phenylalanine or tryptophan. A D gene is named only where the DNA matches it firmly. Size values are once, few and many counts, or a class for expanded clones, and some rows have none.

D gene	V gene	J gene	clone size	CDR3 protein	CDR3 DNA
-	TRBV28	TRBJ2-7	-	CASSLTTGWAYEQYF	TGTGCCAGCAGTTTAACGACAGGTTGGGCCTACGAGCAGTACTTC
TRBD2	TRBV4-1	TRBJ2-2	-	CASSPRPLAGGLTGELFF	TGCGCCAGCAGTCCCAGGCCGCTAGCGGGGGGCCTCACCGGGGAGCTGTTTTTT
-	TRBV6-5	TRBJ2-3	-	CASSRLAAGADTQYF	TGTGCCAGCAGCCGACTCGCCGCAGGGGCAGATACGCAGTATTTT
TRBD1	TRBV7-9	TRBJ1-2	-	CASSFGQGHYGYTF	TGTGCCAGCAGCTTCGGACAGGGCCACTATGGCTACACCTTC
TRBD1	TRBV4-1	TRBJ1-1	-	CASSLDRGLETEAFF	TGCGCCAGCAGCCTCGACAGGGGGCTAGAGACTGAAGCTTTCTTT
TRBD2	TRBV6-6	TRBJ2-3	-	CASSWGLAGADTQYF	TGTGCCAGCAGTTGGGGACTAGCGGGCGCAGATACGCAGTATTTT
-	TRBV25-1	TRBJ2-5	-	CASNGLQETQYF	TGTGCCAGCAACGGACTCCAAGAGACCCAGTACTTC
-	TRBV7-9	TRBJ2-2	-	CASSLALAGELFF	TGTGCCAGCAGCTTAGCGCTGGCCGGGGAGCTGTTTTTT
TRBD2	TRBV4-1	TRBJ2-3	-	CASSQGTAGVDTQYF	TGCGCCAGCAGCCAAGGTACAGCGGGGGTAGATACGCAGTATTTT
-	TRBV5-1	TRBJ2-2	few	CASSLTANTGELFF	TGCGCCAGCAGCCTCACAGCCAACACCGGGGAGCTGTTTTTT
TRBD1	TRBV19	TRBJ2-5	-	CASSQLTGAQETQYF	TGTGCCAGTAGCCAGCTCACAGGGGCCCAAGAGACCCAGTACTTC
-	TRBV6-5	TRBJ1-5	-	CASSYAGQSNQPQHF	TGTGCCAGCAGTTACGCCGGACAGAGCAATCAGCCCCAGCATTTT
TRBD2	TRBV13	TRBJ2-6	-	CASSSVAGKLSGANVLTF	TGTGCCAGCAGCTCGGTAGCGGGAAAATTGTCTGGGGCCAACGTCCTGACTTTC
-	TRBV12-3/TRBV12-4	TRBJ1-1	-	CASSPGPSEAFF	TGTGCCAGCAGCCCCGGACCGTCAGAAGCTTTCTTT
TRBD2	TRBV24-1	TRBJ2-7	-	CATTRTSGTAYEQYF	TGTGCCACCACCCGGACTAGCGGGACGGCCTACGAGCAGTACTTC
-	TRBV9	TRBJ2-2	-	CASSVGNSLPDTGELFF	TGTGCCAGCAGCGTAGGAAATTCGTTGCCGGACACCGGGGAGCTGTTTTTT
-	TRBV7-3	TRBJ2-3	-	CASSLSHTDTQYF	TGTGCCAGCAGCTTAAGCCACACAGATACGCAGTATTTT
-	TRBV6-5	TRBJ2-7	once	CASSYSPYEQYF	TGTGCCAGCAGTTACTCCCCTTACGAGCAGTACTTC
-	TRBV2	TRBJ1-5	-	CASSAGPANQPQHF	TGTGCCAGCAGTGCCGGGCCAGCAAATCAGCCCCAGCATTTT
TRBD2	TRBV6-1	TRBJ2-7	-	CASSEGGTSGYEQYF	TGTGCCAGCAGTGAAGGAGGAACTAGCGGATACGAGCAGTACTTC
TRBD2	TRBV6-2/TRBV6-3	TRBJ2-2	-	CASSYGLAGTGELFF	TGTGCCAGCAGTTACGGCCTAGCGGGTACCGGGGAGCTGTTTTTT
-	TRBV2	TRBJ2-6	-	CASSGGSSGANVLTF	TGTGCCAGCAGTGGGGGGAGCTCTGGGGCCAACGTCCTGACTTTC
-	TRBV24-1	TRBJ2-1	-	CATSDSIQGHEQFF	TGTGCCACCAGTGATTCTATTCAGGGCCATGAGCAGTTCTTC
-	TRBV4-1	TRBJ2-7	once	CASSQVGPAYEQYF	TGCGCCAGTAGCCAAGTCGGTCCTGCCTACGAGCAGTACTTC
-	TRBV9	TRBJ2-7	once	CASSVGSGDEQYF	TGTGCCAGCAGCGTAGGTTCTGGGGACGAGCAGTACTTC
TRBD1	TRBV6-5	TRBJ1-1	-	CASSYRDSEAFF	TGTGCCAGCAGTTACCGGGACAGTGAAGCTTTCTTT
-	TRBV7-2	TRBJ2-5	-	CASSFEWGETQYF	TGTGCCAGCAGCTTCGAGTGGGGGGAGACCCAGTACTTC
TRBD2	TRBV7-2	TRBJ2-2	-	CASSPTSGRYTGELFF	TGTGCCAGCAGCCCTACTAGCGGGAGGTACACCGGGGAGCTGTTTTTT
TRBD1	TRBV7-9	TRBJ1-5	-	CASSMDRGNQPQHF	TGTGCCAGCAGCATGGACAGGGGAAATCAGCCCCAGCATTTT
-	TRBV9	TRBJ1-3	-	CASSPGRDSGNTIYF	TGTGCCAGCAGCCCGGGAAGGGACTCTGGAAACACCATATATTTT
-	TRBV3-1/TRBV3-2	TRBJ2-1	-	CASSQDLAANSYNEQFF	TGTGCCAGCAGCCAAGACTTAGCGGCCAACTCCTACAATGAGCAGTTCTTC
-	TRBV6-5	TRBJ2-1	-	CASLSGNEQFF	TGTGCCAGCCTCAGCGGGAATGAGCAGTTCTTC
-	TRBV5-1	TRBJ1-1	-	CASSQRGRGLWNTEAFF	TGCGCCAGCAGCCAGAGGGGACGTGGATTGTGGAACACTGAAGCTTTCTTT
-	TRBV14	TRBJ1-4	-	CASSQDREKLFF	TGTGCCAGCAGCCAAGATCGAGAAAAACTGTTTTTT
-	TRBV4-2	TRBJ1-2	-	CASSQETGFGGYTF	TGTGCCAGCAGCCAAGAAACGGGGTTCGGGGGCTACACCTTC
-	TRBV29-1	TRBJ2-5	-	CSVLREIQYF	TGCAGCGTCTTGAGGGAGATCCAGTACTTC
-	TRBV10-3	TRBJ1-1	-	CAIGYSGVNTEAFF	TGTGCCATCGGTTACAGCGGGGTGAACACTGAAGCTTTCTTT
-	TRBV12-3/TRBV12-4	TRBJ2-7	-	CASRRGGEQYF	TGTGCCAGCAGGCGCGGAGGGGAGCAGTACTTC
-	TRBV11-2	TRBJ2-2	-	CASSHWGPRGGTGELFF	TGTGCCAGCAGCCACTGGGGGCCCAGGGGAGGCACCGGGGAGCTGTTTTTT
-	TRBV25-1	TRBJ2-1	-	CASIGSRGYNEQFF	TGTGCCAGCATCGGGTCCCGCGGATACAATGAGCAGTTCTTC
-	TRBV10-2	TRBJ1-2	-	CASSELRGGYTF	TGCGCCAGCAGTGAGTTAAGAGGTGGCTACACCTTC
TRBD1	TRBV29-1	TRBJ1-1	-	CSVESGTGTAEAFF	TGCAGCGTTGAGTCCGGGACAGGGACGGCTGAAGCTTTCTTT
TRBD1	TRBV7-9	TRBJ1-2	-	CASSSYRGRDYGYTF	TGTGCCAGCAGCTCTTACAGGGGGCGCGACTATGGCTACACCTTC
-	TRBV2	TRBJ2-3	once	CASTGGGASGQYF	TGTGCCAGCACAGGGGGGGGCGCCTCGGGGCAGTATTTT
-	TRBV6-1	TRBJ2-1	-	CASSEGPLLSSYNEQFF	TGTGCCAGCAGTGAGGGCCCGCTCTTGAGCTCCTACAATGAGCAGTTCTTC
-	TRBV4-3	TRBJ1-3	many	CASSQDGLPGNTIYF	TGCGCCAGCAGCCAAGACGGGCTGCCTGGAAACACCATATATTTT
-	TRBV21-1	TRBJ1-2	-	CASSPLDSPRYGYTF	TGTGCCAGCAGCCCCCTCGACAGCCCACGCTATGGCTACACCTTC
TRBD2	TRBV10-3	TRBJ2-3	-	CAIGSGLEDTQYF	TGTGCCATCGGTAGCGGGTTGGAAGATACGCAGTATTTT
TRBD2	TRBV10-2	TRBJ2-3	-	CATVAGETDTQYF	TGCGCCACCGTAGCGGGAGAAACAGATACGCAGTATTTT
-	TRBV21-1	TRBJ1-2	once	CASSGKGNFYGYTF	TGTGCCAGCAGCGGGAAAGGGAATTTCTATGGCTACACCTTC
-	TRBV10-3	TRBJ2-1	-	CAIAAAVDHEQFF	TGTGCCATCGCCGCGGCGGTCGACCATGAGCAGTTCTTC
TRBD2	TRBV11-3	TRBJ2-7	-	CASSSSGRPFEQYF	TGTGCCAGCAGCTCTAGCGGGAGGCCTTTCGAGCAGTACTTC
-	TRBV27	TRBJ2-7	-	CASFPGPSSYEQYF	TGTGCCAGCTTTCCGGGACCGAGCTCCTACGAGCAGTACTTC
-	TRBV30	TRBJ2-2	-	CAWNYRTLRSGELFF	TGTGCCTGGAATTACAGGACCCTAAGGTCCGGGGAGCTGTTTTTT
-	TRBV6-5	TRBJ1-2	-	CASSYRQFTYGYTF	TGTGCCAGCAGTTACCGACAGTTTACCTATGGCTACACCTTC
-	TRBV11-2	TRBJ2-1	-	CASSLSGNEQFF	TGTGCCAGCAGCCTATCCGGGAATGAGCAGTTCTTC
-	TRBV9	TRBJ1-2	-	CASSVDRGQARSGYTF	TGTGCCAGCAGCGTAGACCGGGGGCAGGCCAGGTCTGGCTACACCTTC
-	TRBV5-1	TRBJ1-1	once	CASSLSGSSTEAFF	TGCGCCAGCAGCTTGTCGGGTAGTAGCACTGAAGCTTTCTTT
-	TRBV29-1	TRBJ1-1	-	CSVEGDQPQAFF	TGCAGCGTTGAAGGGGACCAACCACAAGCTTTCTTT
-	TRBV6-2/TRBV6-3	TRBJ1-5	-	CASSLELRDQPQHF	TGTGCCAGCAGTTTGGAGTTGCGGGATCAGCCCCAGCATTTT